Shown below are 11 T cell receptor beta chains from a single sample sequenced in a study of identical twins. MiXCR, applied by TCRdb to the 5' RACE reads, yields one record per CDR3 protein. This table has approximately 470,000 distinct CDR3 sequences, over 12% appearing once. A further study also used this sample, focusing on yellow fever vaccine responses in identical twins.

The source material was CD4+ T cells sorted from blood. Receptor source: a woman aged 18-29 years in good health.

This clonotype appeared a few times. The chain combines TRBV19 with TRBJ2-3; TRBD1 agrees at 7 bases. V dropped 4 bases and J dropped 4; count of bases not matched to a gene: 11. Germline CDR1 is LNHDA and CDR2 is SQIVND (reference sequence). The CDR3 has 16 amino acids. The CDR3 sequence is CASSTSGTALPDTQYF. In DNA, the CDR3 is TGTGCCAGTAGTACTTCCGGGACAGCTCTCCCAGATACGCAGTATTTT.

This chain connects TRBV5-1 to TRBJ2-5; D is possibly TRBD2 (6 bases). V was shortened by 2 bases and J by 5 bases, with 10 bases between the two germline ends. This CDR3 has 13 residues. CDR1 is SGHRS, CDR2 YFSETQ, per germline. Here the CDR3 reads CASSFNGGETQYF. In DNA, the CDR3 is TGCGCCAGCAGCTTTAACGGGGGTGAGACCCAGTACTTC.

This clonotype was observed a handful of times. The chain couples TRBV6-5 to TRBJ2-1; a weak D match, TRBD2 (6 bases). Per germline, CDR1 MNHEY and CDR2 SVGAGI. The CDR3 spans 16 residues. Between the trimmed V and J ends, which lost 4 bases and 0 bases, there was a span of 13 bases. CDR3 DNA sequence: TGTGCCAGCAGTTCCGCCAGGCGGGGCTCCTACAATGAGCAGTTCTTC. This encodes CASSSARRGSYNEQFF.

There are many counts of this clonotype. The J gene is TRBJ2-1, the V gene TRBV7-3; 12 bases are shared with TRBD2. The trim removed 5 bases at V and 4 bases at J, leaving 6 bases unmatched. The germline V gene has CDR1 SGHTA and CDR2 FQGTGA. CDR3 length equals 16 residues. This CDR3 is CASSVSLAGGYNEQFF. CDR3 coding DNA: TGTGCCAGCAGCGTCTCCCTAGCGGGGGGGTACAATGAGCAGTTCTTC.

The chain carries TRBV11-2 and TRBJ1-1; D remains ambiguous. Germline V gene lookup returns CDR1 SGHAT and CDR2 FQNNGV. This CDR3 is built from 12 residues. Trimming took 1 base from V and 8 from J, leaving 8 bases between them. The CDR3 sequence is CASSLARAEAFF. CDR3 coding DNA: TGTGCCAGCAGCTTAGCACGGGCAGAAGCTTTCTTT.

The V and J genes are TRBV7-9 and TRBJ2-7; 9 nucleotides align to TRBD1. The germline CDR1 and CDR2 sequences are SEHNR and FQNEAQ (reference sequence). Trimming cost V 7 bases and J 2 bases; bases outside gene matches: 9. The CDR3 totals 15 residues. The CDR3: CASTKQGAPTYEQYF. The CDR3 DNA is TGTGCCAGCACCAAACAGGGGGCGCCCACCTACGAGCAGTACTTC.

Regarding this clonotype: The junction shows a germline mismatch at one end, possibly a read error. This chain joins TRBV7-2 and TRBJ2-2, with TRBD2 matching over 11 bases. The CDR3 runs to 15 residues. In germline, CDR1 is SGHTA, CDR2 FQGNSA. CDR3 bases: TGTGCCAGCAGCATAGCGGGAGGGACCACCGGGGAGCTGTTTTTT. It codes for CASSIAGGTTGELFF.

This clonotype was counted many times. The J gene is TRBJ2-3, the V gene TRBV6-5, with D hard to call. CDR3 length equals 12 residues. V shed 5 bases and J shed 5 bases, with 8 bases lying between them. CDR1 MNHEY and CDR2 SVGAGI come from the germline V gene. CDR3 sequence (DNA): TGTGCCAGCAGTCGGAGTGGAGATACGCAGTATTTT. It encodes CASSRSGDTQYF.

This clonotype turned up a few times. The V gene is TRBV7-8, the J gene TRBJ2-2, with D hard to call. The CDR3 consists of 14 residues. Deletions cut 2 bases from V and 2 bases from J, with 6 bases between. Germline CDR1 is SGHVS and CDR2 is FQNEAQ. The CDR3 sequence: CASSLLDNTGELFF. The CDR3 DNA follows: TGTGCCAGCAGCTTACTGGATAACACCGGGGAGCTGTTTTTT.

This clonotype appeared a few times. This chain joins TRBV28 and TRBJ1-5; TRBD1 matches at 7 bases. Losses at the gene ends were 3 bases for V and 0 bases for J; bases not matched to a gene: 8. Germline CDR1 and CDR2: MDHEN and SYDVKM. The CDR3 spans 17 residues. CDR3 nucleotide sequence: TGTGCCAGCAGTTTCCCGGGACAGCTCTATAGCAATCAGCCCCAGCATTTT. It is translated as CASSFPGQLYSNQPQHF. The variable domain in full, completed from reference TRBV28 and TRBJ1-5, reads DVKVTQSSRYLVKRTGEKVFLECVQDMDHENMFWYRQDPGLGLRLIYFSYDVKMKEKGDIPEGYSVSREKKERFSLILESASTNQTSMYLCASSFPGQLYSNQPQHFGDGTRLSIL.

This clonotype was recorded at least ten times. The chain carries TRBV15 and TRBJ2-2; no reliable D call. V gave up 0 bases and J gave up 7 bases, with 6 bases separating them. There are 13 residues in the CDR3. Germline V gene sequence: CDR1 LNHNV, CDR2 YYDKDF (reference sequence). This CDR3 reads CATSRDGFGELFF. The DNA of the CDR3 is TGTGCCACCAGCAGAGACGGGTTCGGGGAGCTGTTTTTT. The whole variable domain, filled in from reference TRBV15 and TRBJ2-2, reads DAMVIQNPRYQVTQFGKPVTLSCSQTLNHNVMYWYQQKSSQAPKLLFHYYDKDFNNEADTPDNFQSRRPNTSFCFLDIRSPGLGDTAMYLCATSRDGFGELFFGEGSRLTVL.